The 25 T cell receptor beta chains listed next were all sequenced from one sample in a study of shared clonotypes between healthy human individuals. Naive CD8 isolation took CD45RO-negative cells positively selected for CCR7 and excluded terminally differentiated effector memory CD45RA+ cells. TCRdb keeps only in-frame clones here, not all; method: immunoSEQ multiplex PCR. The profile shows 700,000 to 950,000 clones, 90% to 98% of them singletons. Sequenced: naive CD8+ T cells sorted from blood. The receptors stem from a man aged 25 to 40 in good health.

This rearrangement joins TRBV7-9 to TRBJ2-2, with TRBD2 identical over 7 bases. The CDR3 sequence is 15 residues long. Germline assignment: CDR1 SEHNR and CDR2 FQNEAQ (reference sequence). V shed 1 base, J shed 10 bases, and the junction held 9 bases outside the gene matches. The DNA of the CDR3 is TGTGCCAGCAGCTTAGGGCGGGAGACCACTGAGGAGCTGTTTTTT. It translates to CASSLGRETTEELFF.

The rearrangement uses TRBV11-2 and TRBJ2-1, with D perhaps matching TRBD1 (5 bases). There are 15 residues in the CDR3. The germline V and J ends were trimmed by 4 bases and 6 bases, with 16 bases remaining between them. Germline CDR1 reads SGHAT; CDR2 reads FQNNGV. The CDR3 loop reads CASSSSRGWGNEQFF. The CDR3 DNA follows: TGTGCCAGCAGCTCCAGTAGGGGTTGGGGCAATGAGCAGTTCTTC.

The genes are TRBV28 and TRBJ1-2, with D possibly being TRBD1 (6 bases). The germline gives CDR1 MDHEN, CDR2 SYDVKM. V was trimmed by 2 bases and J by 12 bases, leaving 13 bases between them. The CDR3 runs 12 residues. The CDR3 sequence: CASSLETGRHTF. The CDR3 coding sequence is TGTGCCAGCAGTTTAGAAACAGGGCGCCACACCTTC.

This clone came up once. This chain uses TRBV11-2 with TRBJ2-7; a possible D gene is TRBD1 (6 bases). V gave up 5 bases and J gave up 1 base, with 12 bases separating them. CDR1 and CDR2 (germline): SGHAT, FQNNGV. This CDR3 is built from 14 residues. The CDR3 DNA is TGTGCCAGCAGCCTACAGGGATGGTCCTACGAGCAGTACTTC. As protein: CASSLQGWSYEQYF.

The gene calls are TRBV27 and TRBJ1-1, with D unresolved. Trimming shortened V by 5 bases and J by 0 bases, and 10 bases separated the two germline ends. Germline assignment: CDR1 MNHEY and CDR2 SMNVEV (reference sequence). CDR3 length: 14 amino acids. The CDR3 DNA is TGTGCCAGCAGTATACGACATGTGAACACTGAAGCTTTCTTT. Translated: CASSIRHVNTEAFF.

This clone is a singleton in its sample. The chain employs TRBV7-9 and TRBJ2-2, with 8 bases fitting TRBD1. Germline CDR1 and CDR2: SEHNR and FQNEAQ (reference sequence). The CDR3 runs 14 residues. This CDR3 reads CHQGPDRDLAGLFF. In nucleotides, the CDR3 is TGTCACCAGGGGCCGGACAGGGATCTGGCGGGGCTGTTTTTT.

This clone was detected only once. The chain combines TRBV19 with TRBJ2-5; tentative D call: TRBD1 (5 bases). The CDR3 runs 14 residues. Germline V gene data show CDR1 as LNHDA and CDR2 as SQIVND (reference sequence). The germline V and J ends were trimmed by 4 bases and 5 bases, with 14 bases remaining between them. CDR3 in DNA: TGTGCCAGTAGTACTTACAGGCTGGAGGAGACCCAGTACTTC. Its protein is CASSTYRLEETQYF.

J is TRBJ2-2 and V is TRBV5-4; TRBD2 is a possible D gene (6 bases). V was pared by 4 bases and J by 1 base, with 17 bases between. This CDR3 contains 17 residues. Looked up from germline, CDR1 is SGHNT and CDR2 is YYREEE (reference sequence). The CDR3 coding sequence is TGTGCCAGCAGCCCGCATTCTCCGGGGGTGAACACCGGGGAGCTGTTTTTT. The encoded protein is CASSPHSPGVNTGELFF. Variable domain in full (rest from reference TRBV5-4 and TRBJ2-2): ETGVTQSPTHLIKTRGQQVTLRCSSQSGHNTVSWYQQALGQGPQFIFQYYREEENGRGNFPPRFSGLQFPNYSSELNVNALELDDSALYLCASSPHSPGVNTGELFFGEGSRLTVL.

V usage is TRBV4-3 and J usage is TRBJ1-5; a weak D match, TRBD1 (5 bases). Between the trimmed V and J ends, which lost 0 bases and 6 bases, there was a span of 9 bases. The CDR3 has 14 residues. Looked up from germline, CDR1 is LGHNA and CDR2 is YSLEER. The CDR3 is CASSQEAGFQPQHF. The CDR3 DNA reads TGCGCCAGCAGCCAAGAGGCAGGGTTTCAGCCCCAGCATTTT.

The chain employs TRBV11-2 and TRBJ2-7, with 12 bases that match TRBD2. Trimming cost V 0 bases and J 9 bases; bases outside gene matches: 9. This CDR3 is built from 16 residues. Germline loops: CDR1 SGHAT, CDR2 FQNNGV. CDR3 protein: CASSLEPTSGRFGQYF. CDR3 sequence (DNA): TGTGCCAGCAGCTTAGAGCCGACTAGCGGGAGATTTGGGCAGTACTTC.

The CDR3 DNA reads TGTGCCAGCAGCGGGAGACTAGCGGTAGATACGCAGTATTTT. This codes for CASSGRLAVDTQYF. The chain combines TRBV7-8 with TRBJ2-3; 9 bases match TRBD2. The CDR3 is made up of 14 amino acids. CDR1 is SGHVS and CDR2 is FQNEAQ in the germline V gene. V lost 5 bases to trimming and J lost 5 bases; unmatched junction nucleotides: 5.

The rearrangement joins TRBV27 to TRBJ1-5, with 9 nucleotides matching TRBD1. J was trimmed by 0 bases and V by 2 bases; bases with no gene match: 5. The length of the CDR3 is 17 residues. Germline V lookup: CDR1 MNHEY, CDR2 SMNVEV (reference sequence). CDR3 nucleotides: TGTGCCAGCAGTTTAGGGACAGGGAAATATAGCAATCAGCCCCAGCATTTT. Its protein is CASSLGTGKYSNQPQHF.

The chain carries TRBV30 and TRBJ2-1; 13 bases align to TRBD2. CDR3 size: 15 residues. Germline-derived CDR1 and CDR2 are GTSNPN and SVGIG (reference sequence). The V gene end was trimmed by 4 bases and the J gene end by 8 bases; junction bases not matched to a gene: 8. The CDR3 DNA follows: TGTGCCTGGAACACCGGGACTAGCGGGATGGATGAGCAGTTCTTC. Its protein product is CAWNTGTSGMDEQFF. Together with reference TRBV30 and TRBJ2-1, the CDR3 gives the full variable domain: SQTIHQWPATLVQPVGSPLSLECTVEGTSNPNLYWYRQAAGRGLQLLFYSVGIGQISSEVPQNLSASRPQDRQFILSSKKLLLSDSGFYLCAWNTGTSGMDEQFFGPGTRLTVL.

The V and J genes are TRBV4-1 and TRBJ1-5; 8 positions agree with TRBD1. Germline V gene lookup returns CDR1 MGHRA and CDR2 YSYEKL. V shed 2 bases, J shed 2 bases, and the junction held 11 bases outside the gene matches. The CDR3 loop spans 18 amino acids. CDR3 DNA: TGCGCCAGCAGCCAATTCGAACAGGGGGTTGTGGGCAATCAGCCCCAGCATTTT. As protein: CASSQFEQGVVGNQPQHF.

The rearrangement uses TRBV9 and TRBJ2-7; no reliable D call. Trimming shortened V by 0 bases and J by 0 bases, and 7 bases separated the two germline ends. Germline V lookup: CDR1 SGDLS, CDR2 YYNGEE. This CDR3 is built from 14 residues. In DNA form, the CDR3 reads TGTGCCAGCAGCGTAGAAAGGATCTCCTACGAGCAGTACTTC. It encodes CASSVERISYEQYF.

The chain joins TRBV7-8 to TRBJ2-1; 9 bases are shared with TRBD2. V was pared by 5 bases and J by 5 bases, with 4 bases of the junction left unmatched. The CDR3 is 14 amino acids. Germline V gene data show CDR1 as SGHVS and CDR2 as FQNEAQ. CDR3 protein: CASSPRLADNEQFF. The CDR3 DNA is TGTGCCAGCAGCCCTAGACTAGCGGACAATGAGCAGTTCTTC.

The chain has TRBV4-1 and TRBJ2-3; D remains unclear. Trimming took 0 bases from V and 4 from J, leaving 14 bases between them. CDR1 and CDR2 (germline): MGHRA, YSYEKL. This CDR3 contains 16 residues. The CDR3 nucleotides are TGCGCCAGCAGCCAAGATATTGCCTATTCGGCAGATACGCAGTATTTT. Translated: CASSQDIAYSADTQYF.

The genes are TRBV7-6 and TRBJ1-1; possible D gene TRBD1, 6 bases. Looked up from germline, CDR1 is SGHVS and CDR2 is FNYEAQ. V lost 5 bases, J lost 4 bases, and 14 bases lay in between. The CDR3 length is 14 residues. CDR3 protein: CASSRDIGGTEAFF. CDR3 nucleotide sequence: TGTGCCAGCAGCCGAGATATAGGGGGCACTGAAGCTTTCTTT.

CDR3 residues: CASSRYRGESWEKLFF. DNA of the CDR3: TGTGCCAGCAGCCGGTACAGGGGAGAGAGTTGGGAAAAACTGTTTTTT. The chain recombines TRBV28 with TRBJ1-4, with 7 bases identical to TRBD1. There are 16 residues in the CDR3. Trimming cost V 6 bases and J 8 bases; bases outside gene matches: 15. Germline values: CDR1 MDHEN, CDR2 SYDVKM. Filled out from reference TRBV28 and TRBJ1-4, the complete variable domain reads DVKVTQSSRYLVKRTGEKVFLECVQDMDHENMFWYRQDPGLGLRLIYFSYDVKMKEKGDIPEGYSVSREKKERFSLILESASTNQTSMYLCASSRYRGESWEKLFFGSGTQLSVL.

This chain uses TRBV13 with TRBJ2-7, with D perhaps TRBD2 (6 bases). Trimming pared 1 base from V and 0 bases from J, leaving 7 bases between. CDR3 size: 14 residues. Germline lookup yields CDR1 PRHDT and CDR2 FYEKMQ (reference sequence). CDR3 residues: CASSLAGSSYEQYF. For the CDR3, the DNA is TGTGCCAGCAGCTTAGCCGGGAGCTCCTACGAGCAGTACTTC.

This sequence joins TRBV10-2 and TRBJ2-1; TRBD2 agrees at 9 bases. Germline V gene sequence: CDR1 WSHSY, CDR2 SAAADI. The CDR3 covers 13 residues. In DNA form, the CDR3 reads TGCGGGCCGAGGCTAGCGGGATTCAATGAGCAGTTCTTC. It translates to CGPRLAGFNEQFF.

The chain has TRBV7-9 and TRBJ1-3; tentative D call: TRBD1 (6 bases). CDR1 SEHNR and CDR2 FQNEAQ come from the germline V gene (reference sequence). Trimming removed 0 bases at V and 3 bases at J, with 12 bases between. The CDR3 extends over 16 amino acids. The CDR3: CASSLARTEDGNTIYF. The CDR3 nucleotides are TGTGCCAGCAGCTTAGCGCGGACAGAAGATGGAAACACCATATATTTT.

The chain has TRBV11-2 and TRBJ2-3, with D hard to call. The CDR3 runs to 12 residues. The germline V gene has CDR1 SGHAT and CDR2 FQNNGV. V dropped 1 base and J dropped 6 bases, with 5 bases sitting between them. CDR3 in amino acids: CASSLVVDTQYF. For the CDR3, the DNA is TGTGCCAGCAGCTTAGTCGTCGATACGCAGTATTTT.

This chain joins TRBV7-9 and TRBJ1-3, with a possible D match to TRBD1 (5 bases). Looked up from germline, CDR1 is SEHNR and CDR2 is FQNEAQ (reference sequence). The CDR3 contains 16 residues. V shed 5 bases and J shed 7 bases, with 21 bases lying between them. The CDR3 DNA sequence: TGTGCCAGCAGCACTAATACAGAAGGGGATAGGAACACCATATATTTT. Residues: CASSTNTEGDRNTIYF.

This clone has only one observation. The chain couples TRBV5-6 to TRBJ2-1; D gene unclear. With 3 bases removed from V and 7 bases from J, the gap between germline ends came to 8 bases. The CDR3 runs to 12 residues. Germline loops: CDR1 SGHDT, CDR2 YYEEEE. The DNA for the CDR3 is TGTGCCAGCAGCTCCGAGGAGAATGAGCAGTTCTTC. Encoded protein: CASSSEENEQFF.